Each of the 11 T cell receptor beta chains below was sequenced from the same sample in a study of identical twins. TCRdb re-called the 5' RACE reads through MiXCR, storing one row per CDR3 protein. The sample consists of 570,000 or so distinct CDR3 sequences, roughly 9.9% of them appearing once. These data were also reused for a study on yellow fever vaccine responses in identical twins.

The sequenced material came from PBMCs. The receptors here all came from a woman aged 18-29 years in good health.

This clonotype was detected many times. The chain combines TRBV15 with TRBJ2-1; 9 bases agree with TRBD1. V trimming: 2 bases; J trimming: 5 bases; junction bases outside the gene matches: 7. Germline lookup yields CDR1 LNHNV and CDR2 YYDKDF (reference sequence). The CDR3 loop spans 16 amino acids. Written as DNA, the CDR3 is TGTGCCACCAGCAGACCGCCGGGACAGGGTCACAATGAGCAGTTCTTC. Translation: CATSRPPGQGHNEQFF. The complete variable domain, with remaining parts taken from reference TRBV15 and TRBJ2-1, reads DAMVIQNPRYQVTQFGKPVTLSCSQTLNHNVMYWYQQKSSQAPKLLFHYYDKDFNNEADTPDNFQSRRPNTSFCFLDIRSPGLGDTAMYLCATSRPPGQGHNEQFFGPGTRLTVL.

The chain links TRBV7-8 to TRBJ1-2; perhaps TRBD1 as D (5 bases). CDR3 size: 15 residues. V was shortened by 3 bases and J by 6 bases, with 17 bases between the two germline ends. The V gene's germline CDR1 is SGHVS and CDR2 FQNEAQ. This CDR3 reads CASSLDTGFPDGYTF. The DNA of the CDR3 is TGTGCCAGCAGCTTGGACACTGGCTTTCCGGATGGCTACACCTTC. Variable domain in full (rest from reference TRBV7-8 and TRBJ1-2): GAGVSQSPRYKVAKRGQDVALRCDPISGHVSLFWYQQALGQGPEFLTYFQNEAQLDKSGLPSDRFFAERPEGSVSTLKIQRTQQEDSAVYLCASSLDTGFPDGYTFGSGTRLTVV.

This clonotype has at least ten counts. The gene calls are TRBV7-2 and TRBJ2-3, with 9 bases that match TRBD2. The CDR3 is made up of 16 amino acids. Germline V CDR1 and CDR2: SGHTA, FQGNSA. Trimming took 5 bases from V and 3 from J; bases not matched to a gene: 9. The CDR3: CASSATGTSMTDTQYF. CDR3 DNA: TGTGCCAGCAGCGCGACCGGGACTAGCATGACAGATACGCAGTATTTT.

This clonotype was observed a few times. The chain combines TRBV11-1 with TRBJ2-1, with D possibly TRBD1 on 5 matching bases. This CDR3 is 19 amino acids long. Per the germline V gene, CDR1 is SGHAT and CDR2 is FQDESV (reference sequence). Trimming shortened V by 5 bases and J by 12 bases, and 35 bases separated the two germline ends. CDR3 nucleotides: TGTGCCAGCAGCGTCTCGGCTGAAATAGGCAGGGAATACAATGAGTGGCAGTTCTTC. Translated, it gives CASSVSAEIGREYNEWQFF. The full variable domain, with the rest looked up from reference TRBV11-1 and TRBJ2-1, is EAEVAQSPRYKITEKSQAVAFWCDPISGHATLYWYRQILGQGPELLVQFQDESVVDDSQLPKDRFSAERLKGVDSTLKIQPAELGDSAMYLCASSVSAEIGREYNEWQFFGPGTRLTVL.

This clonotype appeared many times. The V call is TRBV20-1, the J call TRBJ1-1; 12 bases are shared with TRBD1. Germline-derived CDR1 and CDR2 are DFQATT and SNEGSKA (reference sequence). CDR3 length equals 14 residues. V gave up 3 bases and J gave up 3 bases; unmatched junction bases: 2. The CDR3 sequence is CSARGDRGHTEAFF. In DNA, the CDR3 is TGCAGTGCTAGGGGGGACAGGGGGCACACTGAAGCTTTCTTT.

This clonotype was counted many times. V gene TRBV12-3 or TRBV12-4 combines with J gene TRBJ1-1, with 10 positions matching TRBD1. The CDR3 runs 15 residues. Trimming removed 5 bases from V and 4 bases from J; junction bases left unmatched: 7. This CDR3 is CASSPRTGGVTEAFF. The CDR3 DNA reads as TGTGCCAGCAGTCCTCGGACAGGGGGGGTCACTGAAGCTTTCTTT.

This clonotype has ten or more counts. This chain links TRBV5-1 with TRBJ2-7; 9 nucleotides match TRBD2. The CDR3 length is 15 residues. After removal of 0 bases from V and 4 bases from J, the junction contained 5 bases not matched to a gene. CDR1 is SGHRS and CDR2 is YFSETQ in the germline V gene. CDR3 coding DNA: TGCGCCAGCAGCTTGGTTGGGACTAGCCAATACGAGCAGTACTTC. It translates to CASSLVGTSQYEQYF.

This clonotype was seen a handful of times. The chain has TRBV12-3 or TRBV12-4 and TRBJ1-6; 11 bases match TRBD1. CDR3 size: 15 residues. Trimming removed 7 bases from V and 9 bases from J; junction bases left unmatched: 8. This chain's CDR3 is CASMDRGPGASPLHF. The CDR3 DNA follows: TGTGCCAGCATGGACAGGGGGCCGGGGGCTTCACCCCTCCACTTT.

There are many counts of this clonotype. The V gene is TRBV5-1, the J gene TRBJ2-7; tentatively, D is TRBD1 or TRBD2 (5 bases each). V was trimmed by 0 bases and J by 3 bases, leaving 10 bases between them. Germline values: CDR1 SGHRS, CDR2 YFSETQ. The CDR3 runs to 14 residues. The CDR3 DNA reads TGCGCCAGCAGCTTGGATCGGGACGGCTACGAGCAGTACTTC. Residues: CASSLDRDGYEQYF. Drawing the rest from reference TRBV5-1 and TRBJ2-7, the complete variable domain is KAGVTQTPRYLIKTRGQQVTLSCSPISGHRSVSWYQQTPGQGLQFLFEYFSETQRNKGNFPGRFSGRQFSNSRSEMNVSTLELGDSALYLCASSLDRDGYEQYFGPGTRLTVT.

The sample holds many counts of this clonotype. The chain is built from TRBV6-2 or TRBV6-3 and TRBJ2-1, with D possibly being TRBD2 (5 bases). The germline V gene encodes CDR1 MNHEY and CDR2 SVGEGT. This CDR3 has 15 residues. V lost 3 bases, J lost 3 bases, and 12 bases lay in between. The CDR3 protein is CASSYVEVGYNEQFF. In nucleotides, the CDR3 is TGTGCCAGCAGTTATGTGGAGGTCGGCTACAATGAGCAGTTCTTC.

This clonotype has at least ten counts. This chain links TRBV12-3 or TRBV12-4 with TRBJ2-7, with 9 bases aligning to TRBD2. V lost 7 bases to trimming and J lost 5 bases; unmatched junction nucleotides: 12. CDR3 length equals 15 residues. The CDR3 DNA reads as TGTGCCAGCACCCTGGCGGGAGGGCCGTCTAACGAGCAGTACTTC. Translated, it gives CASTLAGGPSNEQYF.